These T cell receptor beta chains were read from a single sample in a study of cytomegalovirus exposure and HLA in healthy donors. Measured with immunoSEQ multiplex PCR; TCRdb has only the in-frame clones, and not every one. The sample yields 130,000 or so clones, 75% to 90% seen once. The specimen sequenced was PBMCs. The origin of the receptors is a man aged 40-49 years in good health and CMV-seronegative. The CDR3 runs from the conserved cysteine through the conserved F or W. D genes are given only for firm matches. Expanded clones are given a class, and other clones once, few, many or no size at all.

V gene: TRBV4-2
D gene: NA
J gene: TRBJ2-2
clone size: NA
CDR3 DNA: TGTGCCAGCAGCCCGGGGGTCTCAGTGTTCGGGACCGGGGAGCTGTTTTTT
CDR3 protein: CASSPGVSVFGTGELFF

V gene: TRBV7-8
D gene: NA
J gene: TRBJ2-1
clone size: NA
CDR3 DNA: TGTGCCAGCCTTACGCCTCGGGGGAGGTCCTACAATGAGCAGTTCTTC
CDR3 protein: CASLTPRGRSYNEQFF

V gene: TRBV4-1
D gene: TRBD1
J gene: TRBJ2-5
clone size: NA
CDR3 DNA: TGCGCCAGCAGCCAAGCCGGGACAGGGGCGGAGACCCAGTACTTC
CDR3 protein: CASSQAGTGAETQYF

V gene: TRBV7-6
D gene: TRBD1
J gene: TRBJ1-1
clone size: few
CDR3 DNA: TGTGCCAGCAGCTTAGCGGGACAGGTGAACACTGAAGCTTTCTTT
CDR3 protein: CASSLAGQVNTEAFF

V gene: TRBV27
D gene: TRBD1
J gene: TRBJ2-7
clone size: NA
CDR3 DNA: TGTGCCAGCAGTTCCCTAGGACAGGGGGCCCCCTACGAGCAGTACTTC
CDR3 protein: CASSSLGQGAPYEQYF

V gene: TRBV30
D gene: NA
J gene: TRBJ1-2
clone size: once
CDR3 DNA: TGTGCCTGGAAGGGAGATCACTATGGCTACACCTTC
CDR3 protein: CAWKGDHYGYTF

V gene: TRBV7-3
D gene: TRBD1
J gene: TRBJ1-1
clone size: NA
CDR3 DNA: TGTGCCAGCAGCGCGAAGGCCCAGGGGGCTGAAGCTTTCTTT
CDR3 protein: CASSAKAQGAEAFF

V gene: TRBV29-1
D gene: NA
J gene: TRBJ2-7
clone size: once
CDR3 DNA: TGCAGCGGACTCTTTATGGGAGGCGAGCAGTACTTC
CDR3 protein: CSGLFMGGEQYF

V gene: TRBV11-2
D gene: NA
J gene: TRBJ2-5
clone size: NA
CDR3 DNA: TGTGCCAGCAGCTTTCTCGAAGAGACCCAGTACTTC
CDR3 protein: CASSFLEETQYF

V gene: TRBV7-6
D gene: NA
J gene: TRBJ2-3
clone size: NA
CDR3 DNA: TGTGCCAGCAGCTTAGCGGGGCAATACACAGATACGCAGTATTTT
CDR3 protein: CASSLAGQYTDTQYF

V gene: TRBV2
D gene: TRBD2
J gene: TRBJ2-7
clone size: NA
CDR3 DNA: TGTGCCAGCAATCGAATAGCGGGATTTTTCGAGCAGTACTTC
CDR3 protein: CASNRIAGFFEQYF

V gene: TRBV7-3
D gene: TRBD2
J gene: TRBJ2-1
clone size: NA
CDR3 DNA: TGTGCCAGCAGTTTGGGACTAGCGGAAAACAATGAGCAGTTCTTC
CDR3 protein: CASSLGLAENNEQFF

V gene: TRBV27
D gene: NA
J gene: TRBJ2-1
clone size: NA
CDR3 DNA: TGTGCCAGCAGCCTTCGGGGGAGGTTTGAGCAGTTCTTC
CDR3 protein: CASSLRGRFEQFF

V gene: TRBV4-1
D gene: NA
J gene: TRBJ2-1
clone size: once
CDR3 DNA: TGCGCCAGCAGCCAAGTAGACATCCTCTCCTACAATGAGCAGTTCTTC
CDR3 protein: CASSQVDILSYNEQFF

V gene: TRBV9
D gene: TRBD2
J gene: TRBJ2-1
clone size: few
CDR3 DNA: TGTGCCAGCAGCCCTCGGCCAGAGCGGGACTACAATGAGCAGTTCTTC
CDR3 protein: CASSPRPERDYNEQFF

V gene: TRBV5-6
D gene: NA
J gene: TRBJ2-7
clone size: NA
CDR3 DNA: TGTGCCAGCAGCTTGGTGGACAGTTTCTACGAGCAGTACTTC
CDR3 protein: CASSLVDSFYEQYF

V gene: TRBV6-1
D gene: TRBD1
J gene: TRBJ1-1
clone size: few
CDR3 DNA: TGTGCCAGCAGCGAAGACAGGGTCTTGACTGAAGCTTTCTTT
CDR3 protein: CASSEDRVLTEAFF

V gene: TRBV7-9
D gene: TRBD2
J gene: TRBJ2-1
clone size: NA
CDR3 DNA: TGTGCCAGCAGCTTCTCTAGCGGGGTCTACAATGAGCAGTTCTTC
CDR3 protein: CASSFSSGVYNEQFF

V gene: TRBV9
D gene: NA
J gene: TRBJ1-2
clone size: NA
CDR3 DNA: TGTGCCAGCAGCCCCCAGACAAGGAATGGCTACACCTTC
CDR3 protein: CASSPQTRNGYTF

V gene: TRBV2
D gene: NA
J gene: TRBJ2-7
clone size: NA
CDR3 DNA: TGTGCCAGCAGAGAGGGGACACTCTACGAGCAGTACTTC
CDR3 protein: CASREGTLYEQYF

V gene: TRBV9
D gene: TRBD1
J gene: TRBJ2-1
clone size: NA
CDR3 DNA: TGTGCCAGCAGCGCTCTGACAGGGAATGAGCAGTTCTTC
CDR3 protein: CASSALTGNEQFF

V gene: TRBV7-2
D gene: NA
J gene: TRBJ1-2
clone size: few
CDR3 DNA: TGTGCCAGCAGCTTAGACGGGGGACTGAACTATGGCTACACCTTC
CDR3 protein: CASSLDGGLNYGYTF

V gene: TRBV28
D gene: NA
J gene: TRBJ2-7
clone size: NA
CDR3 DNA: TGTGCCAGCAGTTTACCGGGGGTTTCAACCTACGAGCAGTACTTC
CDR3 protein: CASSLPGVSTYEQYF

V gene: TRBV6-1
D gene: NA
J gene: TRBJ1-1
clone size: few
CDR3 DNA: TGTGCCAGCAGTGAAGCGTTGGGGGCAGGCACTGAAGCTTTCTTT
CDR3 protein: CASSEALGAGTEAFF

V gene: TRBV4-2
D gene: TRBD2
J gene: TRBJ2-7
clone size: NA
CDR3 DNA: TGTGCCAGCAGCCAAGTAGCGGGAGAGAGGGAGCAGTACTTC
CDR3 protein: CASSQVAGEREQYF

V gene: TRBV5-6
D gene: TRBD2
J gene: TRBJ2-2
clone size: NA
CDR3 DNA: TGTGCCAGCAGATTGTTGGCGGGAGGGGCCGGGGAGCTGTTTTTT
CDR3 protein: CASRLLAGGAGELFF

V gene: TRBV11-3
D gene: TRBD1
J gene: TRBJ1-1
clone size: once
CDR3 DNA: TGTGCCAGCAGCTTAGGAGGGGGCGGTGAAGCTTTCTTT
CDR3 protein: CASSLGGGGEAFF